The rows below give T cell receptor beta chains drawn from one sample of a study of blood T cell repertoires in COVID-19. Profiled with immunoSEQ multiplex PCR; TCRdb holds only in-frame clones, not every one. The table lists 110,000 to 150,000 clones, about 87% of them singletons, with about 11% in the top ten. Input material: PBMCs or T cells enriched from blood (not recorded which). All receptors come from a man aged 55 to 70 who had recovered from COVID-19. Each CDR3 is given with its conserved first and last residue. The order of the fields is clone size, J gene, V gene, CDR3 protein. The size field is filled for only some rows; it gives once, few, many or a size class.

NA	TRBJ2-7	TRBV6-2/TRBV6-3	CASSYSTSGAEQYF
NA	TRBJ2-3	TRBV28	CASSLAGRLISTDTQYF
NA	TRBJ1-6	TRBV11-2	CASSPRSWSPLHF
NA	TRBJ2-6	TRBV6-5	CASSTTGPGANVLTF
NA	TRBJ2-5	TRBV19	CASSPFPTGQETQYF
NA	TRBJ2-3	TRBV5-1	CASSSAGLSTDTQYF
NA	TRBJ1-6	TRBV2	CASSEATGDNSPLHF
NA	TRBJ2-2	TRBV11-3	CASSRGGTGELFF
NA	TRBJ2-1	TRBV2	CASSRTSGFYNEQFF
NA	TRBJ1-1	TRBV6-6	CASNQGSTEAFF
NA	TRBJ2-7	TRBV2	CASSEDRVRGKAYEQYF
NA	TRBJ1-2	TRBV3-1/TRBV3-2	CASRFLRDRGPANYGYTF
NA	TRBJ2-2	TRBV21-1	CASSPGTGGNGTGELFF
NA	TRBJ1-5	TRBV30	CAWSPPSATGSNQPQHF
NA	TRBJ2-4	TRBV3-1/TRBV3-2	CASSPRGGAVAKNIQYF
once	TRBJ1-5	TRBV19	CASRVQGSSSNQPQHF
few	TRBJ1-1	TRBV7-8	CASSLGAGEAFF
few	TRBJ2-3	TRBV5-1	CASSPGGTGMTDTQYF
once	TRBJ2-7	TRBV28	CASRRGRGQGDMYEQYF
NA	TRBJ2-1	TRBV19	CASSTQGAGNEQFF
NA	TRBJ1-2	TRBV10-3	CAISEPPGSSGYTF
few	TRBJ1-5	TRBV19	CATLDRSGYQPQHF
NA	TRBJ1-2	TRBV6-5	CASSSPRAGMSYGYTF
NA	TRBJ1-6	TRBV28	CATHRQGASPLHF
NA	TRBJ2-7	TRBV4-1	CASSPNRAYEQYF
NA	TRBJ2-1	TRBV27	CASSLRISGGVNEQFF
NA	TRBJ2-3	TRBV6-9	CASKPTSREGNPDTQYF
NA	TRBJ2-3	TRBV5-1	CASSLAGISTDTQYF
few	TRBJ1-1	TRBV18	CASSLREGEAFF
NA	TRBJ1-6	TRBV12-5	CASAIDNSPLHF
NA	TRBJ2-1	TRBV7-8	CASIKQRGGNEQFF
NA	TRBJ2-2	TRBV18	CASSPTGERLAGELFF
NA	TRBJ2-7	TRBV5-1	CASSTGTGSYEQYF
once	TRBJ2-1	TRBV10-3	CAIRAKSGNEQFF
NA	TRBJ1-5	TRBV4-2	CASSQDASPNQPQHF
NA	TRBJ1-2	TRBV19	CASSIHLQGNYGYTF
few	TRBJ1-1	TRBV19	CASSIDGQGAVEAFF
few	TRBJ1-3	TRBV7-9	CASSASAVGNTIYF
NA	TRBJ1-2	TRBV30	CASYSNYGYTF
NA	TRBJ2-3	TRBV18	CASSPAGGLTDTQYF
NA	TRBJ1-5	TRBV19	CASSTSTSGQPQHF
NA	TRBJ2-2	TRBV7-9	CASSYKSVGRSTGELFF
NA	TRBJ2-3	TRBV21-1	CASSKCRGQGAWDTQYF
NA	TRBJ1-2	TRBV4-1	CASSQSQLVGYTF
NA	TRBJ2-1	TRBV24-1	CATSDPTLHRAYNEQFF
once	TRBJ1-4	TRBV15	CATSRDLGQANEKLFF
NA	TRBJ1-1	TRBV2	CASIGQGFTEAFF
NA	TRBJ2-3	TRBV18	CASSPRTGGIADTQYF
once	TRBJ1-2	TRBV7-9	CASSLDHEYGYTF
NA	TRBJ2-5	TRBV9	CASSVGPGKETQYF
NA	TRBJ2-2	TRBV5-5	CASSLGPKNTGELFF